Listed here are 21 T cell receptor beta chains from one sample, sequenced in a study of patients and donors after allogeneic stem cell transplantation (dated by TCRdb to 2018 to 2020). Libraries were constructed by RT-PCR. The sequencer was a NextSeq 550. TCRdb reanalyzed the raw reads on its own, using fastp at Q25 for trimming and MiXCR for clone calling, and kept in-frame beta chains. Rows merge per CDR3 protein into single entries with the most common DNA and genes. For this sample the table gives about 960,000 distinct CDR3 sequences, of which about a sixth were detected only once. The ten most abundant clones make up roughly 6% of the sample. Sequenced input: blood, either unsorted or a sorted T cell fraction (not recorded which). These receptors all come from a human donor who was either an allogeneic HSCT recipient or a stem cell or donor lymphocyte infusion donor (not recorded which). It is not recorded whose cells these are; they may come from a transplant donor.

The chain employs TRBV20-1 and TRBJ2-5; a weak D match, TRBD1 (8 bases). This CDR3 has 13 residues. Trimming removed 7 bases at V and 2 bases at J, with 14 bases between. Per the germline V gene, CDR1 is DFQATT and CDR2 is SNEGSKA (reference sequence). The CDR3 DNA reads as TGCAGTGTTCCACAGGGGGGGCAAGAGACCCAGTACTTC. Amino acid sequence: CSVPQGGQETQYF.

This clonotype occurred a few times. The chain employs TRBV29-1 and TRBJ1-1; 7 nucleotides agree with TRBD1. J was trimmed by 4 bases and V by 5 bases; bases with no gene match: 4. Per the germline V gene, CDR1 is SQVTM and CDR2 is ANQGSEA. This CDR3 region has 12 residues. The CDR3 loop is CSVTGDFTEAFF. The DNA of the CDR3 is TGCAGCGTTACAGGGGACTTCACTGAAGCTTTCTTT.

The table lists this clonotype with a few counts. The chain links TRBV4-2 to TRBJ2-1; 9 nucleotides match TRBD2. The CDR3 totals 18 residues. J was trimmed by 9 bases and V by 1 base; bases with no gene match: 16. CDR1 and CDR2 from the germline V gene are LGHNA and YNFKEQ. In DNA, the CDR3 is TGTGCCAGCAGCCAAGCAAACCCGGCTAGCGGGGTATTGAGTGAGCAGTTCTTC. The encoded protein is CASSQANPASGVLSEQFF.

The chain recombines TRBV12-3 or TRBV12-4 with TRBJ2-1; 7 bases map to TRBD2. Germline trimming cut 4 bases from V and 0 bases from J; bases unmatched to any gene: 9. This CDR3 is 17 amino acids long. CDR3 coding DNA: TGTGCCAGCAGTTGGGGTGAAGCGGGGAGCTCCTACAATGAGCAGTTCTTC. Protein: CASSWGEAGSSYNEQFF.

This sequence joins TRBV5-8 and TRBJ2-1; no firm D call. Germline CDR1 is SGHTS and CDR2 is YDEGEE. The CDR3 is 15 residues long. V lost 4 bases, J lost 8 bases, and 19 bases lay in between. CDR3: CASSDNGLGWDEQFF. The DNA of the CDR3 is TGTGCCAGCAGCGATAATGGGCTCGGGTGGGATGAGCAGTTCTTC.

V is TRBV21-1 and J is TRBJ2-2; no check of the table's D call, TRBD2, against the DNA was made. TRBV21-1 is flagged as a pseudogene. The CDR3 covers 18 residues. The CDR3 DNA reads as TGTGCCAGCAGCAAAGTACTAGCGGGAGGGCCTAACACCGGGGAGCTGTTTTTT. Its protein product is CASSKVLAGGPNTGELFF.

The gene calls are TRBV27 and TRBJ2-2; D is undetermined. The germline V gene has CDR1 MNHEY and CDR2 SMNVEV (reference sequence). This CDR3 is 13 amino acids long. Trimming took off 7 bases at V and 9 bases at J, with 15 bases between the two ends. CDR3 loop: CASKLEGRRELFF. In DNA, the CDR3 is TGTGCCAGCAAGTTGGAAGGGCGCAGGGAGCTGTTTTTT.

Only a few counts were recorded for this clonotype. The V gene is TRBV7-9, the J gene TRBJ1-1, with D perhaps TRBD1 (5 bases). CDR3 length: 14 amino acids. CDR1 SEHNR and CDR2 FQNEAQ come from the germline V gene (reference sequence). V lost 5 bases, J lost 5 bases, and 15 bases lay in between. CDR3 DNA sequence: TGTGCCAGCAGCCCCATGGGGGGTTGGACTGAAGCTTTCTTT. It specifies CASSPMGGWTEAFF.

V usage is TRBV7-2 and J usage is TRBJ1-2; D is possibly TRBD1 (5 bases). The CDR3 runs 15 residues. Germline V gene data show CDR1 as SGHTA and CDR2 as FQGNSA. The ends were cut back, 0 bases at V and 6 bases at J, with 14 bases in the middle. CDR3 DNA sequence: TGTGCCAGCAGCTTAGCTTCAGGGATAGTGGATGGCTACACCTTC. Translated: CASSLASGIVDGYTF.

This clonotype was counted a few times. This chain joins TRBV27 and TRBJ1-4; no clear D. The CDR3 has 14 amino acids. Per the germline V gene, CDR1 is MNHEY and CDR2 is SMNVEV (reference sequence). V lost 6 bases to trimming and J lost 5 bases, with 13 bases between them. CDR3 in amino acids: CASSFVPSNEKLFF. The CDR3 nucleotides are TGTGCCAGCAGCTTTGTACCGTCGAATGAAAAACTGTTTTTT.

The chain combines TRBV7-9 with TRBJ1-6, with D perhaps TRBD1 (5 bases). Germline V gene sequence: CDR1 SEHNR, CDR2 FQNEAQ (reference sequence). The V end lost 5 bases, the J end lost 13 bases, and 15 bases lay between the germline ends. The CDR3 length is 13 residues. The CDR3 spells CASSRTPRGPLHF. The CDR3, as DNA: TGTGCCAGCAGCCGGACACCACGGGGGCCCCTCCACTTT.

This clonotype was counted a few times. This chain links TRBV6-2 or TRBV6-3 with TRBJ1-1; D remains unclear. From germline, CDR1 is MNHEY and CDR2 SVGEGT. Between the trimmed V and J ends, which lost 7 bases and 3 bases, there was a span of 18 bases. This CDR3 is built from 15 residues. CDR3 DNA sequence: TGTGCCAGCACCCCTCTGGCACTGAGGGACACTGAAGCTTTCTTT. Translated, it gives CASTPLALRDTEAFF.

The V gene is TRBV20-1, the J gene TRBJ2-3; 7 bases line up with TRBD1. J lost 3 bases, V lost 0 bases, and 9 bases had no gene match. The CDR3 has 16 residues. Looked up from germline, CDR1 is DFQATT and CDR2 is SNEGSKA (reference sequence). This CDR3 reads CSARDQGEFGTDTQYF. CDR3 sequence (DNA): TGCAGTGCTAGAGATCAGGGGGAGTTTGGGACAGATACGCAGTATTTT.

This clonotype was counted between two and nine times. This chain joins TRBV15 and TRBJ2-2, with TRBD2 identical over 8 bases. Losses at the gene ends were 0 bases for V and 8 bases for J; bases not matched to a gene: 8. The CDR3 runs 16 residues. In germline, CDR1 is LNHNV, CDR2 YYDKDF (reference sequence). This CDR3 is CATSRDWSGGPGELFF. Written as DNA, the CDR3 is TGTGCCACCAGCAGAGATTGGTCGGGAGGGCCGGGGGAGCTGTTTTTT.

This clonotype was detected only a few times. The chain links TRBV11-2 to TRBJ2-7; no clear D. Germline V gives CDR1 SGHAT, CDR2 FQNNGV. The V gene lost 2 bases and the J gene lost 1 base, with 6 bases spanning the gap. The CDR3 consists of 13 residues. CDR3 coding DNA: TGTGCCAGCAGCTTATCCACTTCCTACGAGCAGTACTTC. It yields the protein CASSLSTSYEQYF. The complete variable domain, with remaining parts taken from reference TRBV11-2 and TRBJ2-7, reads EAGVAQSPRYKIIEKRQSVAFWCNPISGHATLYWYQQILGQGPKLLIQFQNNGVVDDSQLPKDRFSAERLKGVDSTLKIQPAKLEDSAVYLCASSLSTSYEQYFGPGTRLTVT.

The rearrangement uses TRBV11-1 and TRBJ2-1; TRBD2 agrees at 11 bases. The V segment lost 5 bases and the J segment 0 bases; nucleotides outside the gene matches: 12. The CDR3 is 19 residues long. CDR1 is SGHAT, CDR2 FQDESV, per germline (reference sequence). The DNA for the CDR3 is TGTGCCAGCAGCCCTACTTCTAGCGGGAGGCCCCTCTCCTACAATGAGCAGTTCTTC. Residues: CASSPTSSGRPLSYNEQFF.

The chain has TRBV7-3 and TRBJ2-2; 10 bases are a match to TRBD2. Per the germline V gene, CDR1 is SGHTA and CDR2 is FQGTGA. J was trimmed by 6 bases and V by 6 bases; bases with no gene match: 4. The CDR3 totals 14 residues. DNA for the CDR3: TGTGCCAGCAGTGCCGGGACTAGCGCCGGGGAGCTGTTTTTT. It encodes CASSAGTSAGELFF.

The chain uses TRBV27 and TRBJ2-7, with TRBD2 matching over 8 bases. V lost 5 bases, J lost 5 bases, and 8 bases stayed unmatched. The CDR3 contains 14 residues. In germline, CDR1 is MNHEY, CDR2 SMNVEV (reference sequence). CDR3 residues: CASSSREGRNEQYF. CDR3 in DNA: TGTGCCAGCAGTAGTCGGGAGGGCCGCAACGAGCAGTACTTC.

The chain recombines TRBV6-5 with TRBJ2-3; 10 bases are a match to TRBD2. The germline V gene encodes CDR1 MNHEY and CDR2 SVGAGI. The CDR3 has 15 amino acids. The ends lost 4 bases at V and 6 bases at J; junction bases unmatched: 7. CDR3 loop: CASSSTGLATDTQYF. The CDR3 DNA reads TGTGCCAGCAGTTCCACGGGACTAGCGACTGATACGCAGTATTTT.

The V and J genes are TRBV29-1 and TRBJ1-1; unclear D gene. Deletions cut 4 bases from V and 0 bases from J, with 9 bases between. Per germline, CDR1 SQVTM and CDR2 ANQGSEA. The CDR3 has 13 amino acids. The CDR3 DNA reads TGCAGCGTTGGGGCAGGACTGAACACTGAAGCTTTCTTT. It yields the protein CSVGAGLNTEAFF.

V and J are TRBV27 and TRBJ2-1; maybe TRBD2 (6 bases). Per germline, CDR1 MNHEY and CDR2 SMNVEV (reference sequence). This CDR3 has 16 residues. Trimming cost V 1 base and J 1 base, with 11 bases left between them. The CDR3 sequence is CASSLFSGDSYNEQFF. CDR3 coding DNA: TGTGCCAGCAGTTTATTTAGCGGTGATTCCTACAATGAGCAGTTCTTC.